Each of the 11 T cell receptor beta chains below was sequenced from the same sample in a study of T cell responses to AZD1222 COVID-19 vaccine. The assay was immunoSEQ multiplex PCR, and TCRdb's table has in-frame clones only and misses some. The sample holds more than 110,000 clones, approximately 91% seen once. The sample consisted of peripheral blood, taken on day 0 of AZD1222 vaccination. These receptors originate from an adult in good health.

The genes are TRBV6-5 and TRBJ1-1; D uncertain. Germline CDR1 reads MNHEY; CDR2 reads SVGAGI. Trimming took 8 bases from V and 1 from J, leaving 8 bases between them. CDR3 size: 12 residues. CDR3 DNA sequence: TGTGCCAGCGGAAGAGAGAACACTGAAGCTTTCTTT. Translation gives CASGRENTEAFF.

Written as DNA, the CDR3 is TGTGCCAGCAGACTTACAGGGGTTGGTGGGGAAAAACTGTTTTTT. Protein sequence: CASRLTGVGGEKLFF. This sequence joins TRBV28 and TRBJ1-4; 7 bases map to TRBD1. The CDR3 extends over 15 amino acids. CDR1 and CDR2 (germline): MDHEN, SYDVKM. V gave up 6 bases and J gave up 8 bases; unmatched junction bases: 12.

This clone was found a few times. The chain joins TRBV2 to TRBJ2-3; 15 bases agree with TRBD2. Looked up from germline, CDR1 is SNHLY and CDR2 is FYNNEI. This CDR3 comprises 18 residues. Germline trimming cut 6 bases from V and 0 bases from J; bases unmatched to any gene: 7. CDR3 sequence reads: CASRAGLAGGTSTDTQYF. The CDR3 DNA sequence: TGTGCCAGCAGAGCGGGACTAGCGGGAGGCACTAGCACAGATACGCAGTATTTT. Full variable domain (outside the CDR3, taken from reference TRBV2 and TRBJ2-3): EPEVTQTPSHQVTQMGQEVILRCVPISNHLYFYWYRQILGQKVEFLVSFYNNEISEKSEIFDDQFSVERPDGSNFTLKIRSTKLEDSAMYFCASRAGLAGGTSTDTQYFGPGTRLTVL.

The chain links TRBV12-5 to TRBJ2-7; D ambiguous. Germline CDR1 is LGHNT and CDR2 is FRNRAP. The CDR3 is 11 amino acids. With 3 bases removed from V and 5 bases from J, the gap between germline ends came to 5 bases. CDR3 sequence reads: CASGLINEQYF. The CDR3 nucleotides are TGTGCTAGTGGTTTAATAAACGAGCAGTACTTC.

V usage is TRBV28 and J usage is TRBJ1-6; D not resolved. The CDR3 is 17 residues long. Trimming took 6 bases from V and 3 from J, leaving 18 bases between them. Germline V lookup: CDR1 MDHEN, CDR2 SYDVKM. The DNA for the CDR3 is TGTGCCAGCAGCCTGGGAGGGTCAGGTTTCTATAATTCACCCCTCCACTTT. This codes for CASSLGGSGFYNSPLHF.

The chain couples TRBV28 to TRBJ2-4, with D perhaps TRBD1 or TRBD2 (5 bases each). Germline loops: CDR1 MDHEN, CDR2 SYDVKM. The CDR3 is 14 residues long. V was shortened by 5 bases and J by 2 bases, with 10 bases between the two germline ends. Here the CDR3 reads CASSPRGTKNIQYF. The CDR3 nucleotides read TGTGCCAGCAGTCCGAGGGGCACCAAAAACATTCAGTACTTC.

This chain connects TRBV5-6 to TRBJ2-3; a possible D gene is TRBD1 (5 bases). This CDR3 has 15 residues. Trimming cost V 1 base and J 2 bases, with 11 bases left between them. Germline CDR1 and CDR2: SGHDT and YYEEEE. The CDR3 DNA is TGTGCCAGCAGCTTGTTCGACAGAAACACAGATACGCAGTATTTT. Translation: CASSLFDRNTDTQYF. The full variable domain, in which reference TRBV5-6 and TRBJ2-3 provide the parts outside the CDR3, is DAGVTQSPTHLIKTRGQQVTLRCSPKSGHDTVSWYQQALGQGPQFIFQYYEEEERQRGNFPDRFSGHQFPNYSSELNVNALLLGDSALYLCASSLFDRNTDTQYFGPGTRLTVL.

The chain carries TRBV30 and TRBJ1-5; D call uncertain. The V and J ends lost 2 bases and 2 bases respectively, with 10 bases between them. The germline V gene has CDR1 GTSNPN and CDR2 SVGIG (reference sequence). The CDR3 length is 14 residues. The CDR3 region is CAWSPLSGNQPQHF. The CDR3 region has the DNA TGTGCCTGGAGTCCCTTGTCAGGCAATCAGCCCCAGCATTTT.

CDR3 residues: CASSPNGPYGYTF. CDR3 bases: TGTGCCAGTAGTCCCAACGGACCATATGGCTACACCTTC. The V gene is TRBV19, the J gene TRBJ1-2; D is unclear. The CDR3 length is 13 residues. CDR1 and CDR2 from the germline V gene are LNHDA and SQIVND (reference sequence). V was pared by 5 bases and J by 5 bases, with 12 bases between.

V is TRBV28 and J is TRBJ2-2; the D gene is possibly TRBD1 (5 bases). The germline V and J ends were trimmed by 7 bases and 1 base, with 10 bases remaining between them. The CDR3 loop spans 14 amino acids. The germline V gene has CDR1 MDHEN and CDR2 SYDVKM. DNA for the CDR3: TGTGCCAGCAAATGGCAGGGGAACACCGGGGAGCTGTTTTTT. Its protein is CASKWQGNTGELFF.

V is TRBV4-1 and J is TRBJ1-4, with a tentative D call TRBD1 (5 bases). Per germline, CDR1 MGHRA and CDR2 YSYEKL. This CDR3 region has 15 residues. Trimming removed 3 bases at V and 8 bases at J, with 16 bases between. CDR3 region: CASSQSQVRREKLFF. The CDR3 region has the DNA TGCGCCAGCAGCCAGTCACAGGTTAGGAGGGAAAAACTGTTTTTT.